This entry describes one T cell receptor beta chain. Its target is not known. PCR involved 60 Vbeta and 13 Jbeta primers. Clones were read by immunoSEQ multiplex PCR, and TCRdb kept only the in-frame ones, dropping some. The sample carries 85,000 to 130,000 clones, over 70% recorded once. The sample comes from a study of cytomegalovirus exposure and HLA in healthy donors. Turning to the study itself: T cells numbering some 170 million yielded 100 million to 120 million unique TCR beta sequences in an earlier analysis. A data release that came early held some 79 million unique TCRs from HLA-typed donors.

Germline values: CDR1 SGHVS, CDR2 FQNEAQ. This CDR3 is built from 13 residues. The V end lost 5 bases, the J end lost 1 base, and 8 bases lay between the germline ends. General observations from the study: The study listed under 200 cytomegalovirus-associated TCR beta chains. The sole available immune exposure information was CMV serostatus.

The chain is built from TRBV7-8 and TRBJ2-5, with a tentative D call TRBD1 (5 bases). Sequencing was performed on PBMCs. The TCR originated in a boy aged 10-17 years in good health and CMV-seronegative. CDR3 sequence reads: CASSVDSQETQYF. The CDR3 DNA reads TGTGCCAGCAGCGTCGACAGCCAAGAGACCCAGTACTTC.